This TCR beta chain originates from a study of T cell responses to AZD1222 COVID-19 vaccine. J lost 6 bases, V lost 6 bases, and 8 bases had no gene match. Germline loops: CDR1 MNHNY, CDR2 SVGAGI (reference sequence). This CDR3 is 15 amino acids long. Here immunoSEQ multiplex PCR was the method, and the copy in TCRdb shows in-frame clones only, minus some. This table holds about 100,000 clones, 85% to 90% found once. This material consisted of peripheral blood, taken on day 0 of AZD1222 vaccination. The sequence came from an adult in good health. The chain links TRBV6-6 to TRBJ1-4, with TRBD1 matching 9 bases. For the CDR3, the DNA is TGTGCCAGCAGCGCCCGGGACAGGGAGGATGAAAAACTGTTTTTT. Protein: CASSARDREDEKLFF.